These 21 T cell receptor beta chains were all obtained from the same sample, sequenced in a study of T cell responses to AZD1222 COVID-19 vaccine. Using immunoSEQ multiplex PCR, the repertoire was profiled, and TCRdb retains in-frame clones only, with some absent. The sample includes under 150,000 clones, under 95% seen only once; the top ten take about 1.8%. This specimen consisted of peripheral blood, obtained 28 days after the second AZD1222 dose. The receptors were sampled from an adult who received the AZD1222 COVID-19 vaccine.

This clone was observed once. This rearrangement joins TRBV7-9 to TRBJ2-4; no clear D gene. V lost 4 bases and J lost 0, with 7 bases in between. CDR1 and CDR2 (germline): SEHNR, FQNEAQ (reference sequence). CDR3 length: 14 residues. The CDR3 loop reads CASSYSLAKNIQYF. The CDR3 DNA reads TGTGCCAGCAGCTATTCGTTAGCCAAAAACATTCAGTACTTC.

The sample holds one count of this clone. V and J are TRBV10-1 and TRBJ2-1; D may correspond to TRBD1 or TRBD2 (5 bases each). V lost 2 bases to trimming and J lost 4 bases, with 12 bases between them. CDR3 length equals 15 residues. Looked up from germline, CDR1 is WNHNN and CDR2 is SYGVQD (reference sequence). CDR3 loop: CASSEGTELYNEQFF. The CDR3 DNA follows: TGCGCCAGCAGTGAGGGGACGGAACTTTACAATGAGCAGTTCTTC.

The V call is TRBV9, the J call TRBJ1-6, with D possibly TRBD1 on 5 matching bases. V gave up 1 base and J gave up 0 bases, with 11 bases separating them. CDR3 size: 17 residues. Per germline, CDR1 SGDLS and CDR2 YYNGEE. CDR3 sequence: CASSVHQGRSYNSPLHF. In DNA form, the CDR3 reads TGTGCCAGCAGCGTACACCAGGGTCGCTCCTATAATTCACCCCTCCACTTT.

The rearrangement uses TRBV30 and TRBJ2-1; D is uncertain. Germline V gene lookup returns CDR1 GTSNPN and CDR2 SVGIG (reference sequence). The germline V and J ends were trimmed by 1 base and 3 bases, with 1 base remaining between them. CDR3 length: 11 amino acids. CDR3 sequence reads: CAWSDYNEQFF. CDR3 nucleotides: TGTGCCTGGAGTGACTACAATGAGCAGTTCTTC.

The J gene is TRBJ1-1, the V gene TRBV9; D is undetermined. The V gene's germline CDR1 is SGDLS and CDR2 YYNGEE. The CDR3 is 14 amino acids. The V and J ends lost 3 bases and 1 base respectively, with 10 bases between them. CDR3: CASSARHANTEAFF. As DNA, the CDR3 is TGTGCCAGCAGCGCTCGACACGCGAACACTGAAGCTTTCTTT. The full variable domain, with the rest looked up from reference TRBV9 and TRBJ1-1, is DSGVTQTPKHLITATGQRVTLRCSPRSGDLSVYWYQQSLDQGLQFLIQYYNGEERAKGNILERFSAQQFPDLHSELNLSSLELGDSALYFCASSARHANTEAFFGQGTRLTVV.

The rearrangement uses TRBV19 and TRBJ1-4; D is perhaps TRBD1 (5 bases). There are 15 residues in the CDR3. V was clipped by 2 bases and J by 11 bases, with 18 bases between them. Germline loops: CDR1 LNHDA, CDR2 SQIVND (reference sequence). The CDR3 DNA reads as TGTGCCAGTAGTATAAAGTCGACAGCCACCCCTAAACTGTTTTTT. Translated, it gives CASSIKSTATPKLFF.

V gene TRBV2 combines with J gene TRBJ2-6; D gene ambiguous. Germline CDR1 is SNHLY and CDR2 is FYNNEI. V was pared by 7 bases and J by 1 base, with 8 bases between. The CDR3 runs to 14 residues. Here the CDR3 reads CASIAESGANVLTF. The DNA for the CDR3 is TGTGCCAGCATTGCTGAGTCTGGGGCCAACGTCCTGACTTTC. Drawing the rest from reference TRBV2 and TRBJ2-6, the complete variable domain is EPEVTQTPSHQVTQMGQEVILRCVPISNHLYFYWYRQILGQKVEFLVSFYNNEISEKSEIFDDQFSVERPDGSNFTLKIRSTKLEDSAMYFCASIAESGANVLTFGAGSRLTVL.

The chain joins TRBV2 to TRBJ1-1; tentative D call: TRBD1 (6 bases). Trimming left V 6 bases short and J 5 bases short, with 13 bases between. Germline assignment: CDR1 SNHLY and CDR2 FYNNEI. This CDR3 has 13 amino acids. For the CDR3, the DNA is TGTGCCAGCAGCAGGGGAGAGCGGACTGAAGCTTTCTTT. This codes for CASSRGERTEAFF.

The genes are TRBV6-5 and TRBJ1-5; the D gene is possibly TRBD1 (5 bases). Germline V gives CDR1 MNHEY, CDR2 SVGAGI. The CDR3 loop spans 15 amino acids. V was clipped by 0 bases and J by 6 bases, with 12 bases between them. This CDR3 is CASSYSPGDGQPQHF. In nucleotides, the CDR3 is TGTGCCAGCAGTTACTCGCCGGGGGATGGTCAGCCCCAGCATTTT.

The table lists this clone with a few counts. The chain recombines TRBV9 with TRBJ2-5; D could derive from TRBD1 or TRBD2 (5 bases each). Germline lookup yields CDR1 SGDLS and CDR2 YYNGEE. This CDR3 region has 14 residues. Trimming left V 4 bases short and J 1 base short, with 11 bases between. The DNA of the CDR3 is TGTGCCAGCAGCAAGATTGGGGGCCAAGAGACCCAGTACTTC. Its translation is CASSKIGGQETQYF.

This chain uses TRBV7-9 with TRBJ2-1; 9 bases match TRBD2. V shed 3 bases, J shed 4 bases, and the junction held 4 bases outside the gene matches. The CDR3 spans 15 residues. Germline-derived CDR1 and CDR2 are SEHNR and FQNEAQ (reference sequence). CDR3 sequence: CASSFGRGGYNEQFF. The CDR3 DNA sequence: TGTGCCAGCAGCTTCGGGCGGGGGGGTTACAATGAGCAGTTCTTC.

This clone was observed a few times. The chain links TRBV12-3 or TRBV12-4 to TRBJ2-7, with 9 bases fitting TRBD1. Trimming removed 6 bases from V and 5 bases from J; junction bases left unmatched: 5. CDR3 size: 13 residues. The CDR3 is CASRPTGGNEQYF. CDR3 nucleotides: TGTGCCAGCAGACCCACAGGGGGCAACGAGCAGTACTTC.

V usage is TRBV2 and J usage is TRBJ2-7; 12 bases map to TRBD2. The CDR3 spans 15 residues. The V gene end was trimmed by 2 bases and the J gene end by 7 bases; junction bases not matched to a gene: 6. CDR1 is SNHLY and CDR2 is FYNNEI in the germline V gene. The CDR3 nucleotides read TGTGCCAGCAGTGAACCTAGCGGGAGGGAGGAAGAGCAGTACTTC. Residues: CASSEPSGREEEQYF. The variable domain in full, with the rest retrieved from reference TRBV2 and TRBJ2-7, is EPEVTQTPSHQVTQMGQEVILRCVPISNHLYFYWYRQILGQKVEFLVSFYNNEISEKSEIFDDQFSVERPDGSNFTLKIRSTKLEDSAMYFCASSEPSGREEEQYFGPGTRLTVT.

The chain couples TRBV14 to TRBJ1-5; D might be TRBD1 (6 bases). Per germline, CDR1 SGHDN and CDR2 FVKESK. This CDR3 comprises 14 residues. Trimming left V 4 bases short and J 2 bases short, with 9 bases between. The CDR3 is CASSPQGGNQPQHF. CDR3 coding DNA: TGTGCCAGCAGCCCACAGGGAGGCAATCAGCCCCAGCATTTT.

This clone has only one observation. V is TRBV7-2 and J is TRBJ2-3, with 9 bases aligning to TRBD1. The V and J ends lost 5 bases and 7 bases, in that order; junction bases with no gene match: 10. CDR3 length equals 15 residues. The V gene's germline CDR1 is SGHTA and CDR2 FQGNSA. The CDR3 spells CASSAVTGGRNTQYF. The CDR3 nucleotides are TGTGCCAGCAGCGCCGTCACAGGGGGCCGGAATACGCAGTATTTT.

The rearrangement joins TRBV7-9 to TRBJ2-7, with a possible D match to TRBD1 (6 bases). Trimming left V 4 bases short and J 6 bases short, with 19 bases between. The V gene's germline CDR1 is SEHNR and CDR2 FQNEAQ (reference sequence). There are 15 residues in the CDR3. CDR3 sequence reads: CASSSGWAGEIEQYF. The DNA of the CDR3 is TGTGCCAGCAGCTCAGGCTGGGCAGGGGAGATCGAGCAGTACTTC.

The chain joins TRBV7-5 to TRBJ1-2. TRBV7-5 corresponds to a pseudogene. This CDR3 spans 14 amino acids. The CDR3 reads CVRSLGVWVKGYTF. CDR3 coding DNA: TGTGTCAGAAGCTTAGGGGTTTGGGTGAAGGGCTACACCTTC.

The chain combines TRBV4-2 with TRBJ2-2; TRBD2 matches 10 bases. Germline V lookup: CDR1 LGHNA, CDR2 YNFKEQ. V was clipped by 4 bases and J by 1 base; unmatched bases: 9. The CDR3 contains 18 residues. The CDR3 DNA sequence: TGTGCCAGCAGCCCCGGGTTAGCGGGGGGCCGGAACACCGGGGAGCTGTTTTTT. It is translated as CASSPGLAGGRNTGELFF.

J is TRBJ1-2 and V is TRBV12-3 or TRBV12-4, with D hard to call. The CDR3 loop spans 13 amino acids. V lost 8 bases and J 8 bases, leaving 18 bases between the germline ends. The CDR3 bases are TGTGCCAGCCATGAGCCCCCTCGGCCGGGCTACACCTTC. This encodes CASHEPPRPGYTF.

The rearrangement links TRBV19 to TRBJ2-7; 9 bases agree with TRBD1. CDR1 is LNHDA and CDR2 is SQIVND in the germline V gene (reference sequence). CDR3 size: 14 residues. Trimming at V came to 3 bases and at J to 3 bases, leaving 3 bases not matched to a gene. The CDR3 loop is CASSMGQGGYEQYF. For the CDR3, the DNA is TGTGCCAGTAGTATGGGACAGGGAGGCTACGAGCAGTACTTC. The whole variable domain, filled in from reference TRBV19 and TRBJ2-7, reads DGGITQSPKYLFRKEGQNVTLSCEQNLNHDAMYWYRQDPGQGLRLIYYSQIVNDFQKGDIAEGYSVSREKKESFPLTVTSAQKNPTAFYLCASSMGQGGYEQYFGPGTRLTVT.

The chain employs TRBV16 and TRBJ1-1; D gene uncertain. Germline V lookup: CDR1 KGHSY, CDR2 FQNENV. V lost 4 bases and J 4 bases, leaving 13 bases between the germline ends. The CDR3 runs 14 residues. CDR3 amino acids: CASSRTVVGTEAFF. The CDR3 DNA reads TGTGCCAGCAGCCGAACTGTAGTGGGCACTGAAGCTTTCTTT.